Below, 7 T cell receptor beta chains from the same sample are listed, as sequenced in a study of shared clonotypes between healthy human individuals. The table came from immunoSEQ multiplex PCR; TCRdb's copy has only in-frame clones and leaves some out. The sample has under 850,000 clones, approximately 92% seen once. Naive CD8 cells, CD45RO-negative and positively selected for CCR7, excluded terminally differentiated effector memory CD45RA+ cells. Sequenced material: naive CD8+ T cells sorted from blood. These receptors all stem from a man aged 25 to 40 in good health.

This clone was observed a single time. This chain connects TRBV4-1 to TRBJ2-7; the match to TRBD2 covers 8 bases. The CDR3 totals 15 residues. CDR1 is MGHRA and CDR2 is YSYEKL in the germline V gene. V lost 2 bases and J lost 2; bases outside the gene matches: 5. CDR3 sequence (DNA): TGCGCCAGCAGCCAATCAGGACTAGCTACCTACGAGCAGTACTTC. Its protein product is CASSQSGLATYEQYF.

The chain combines TRBV11-2 with TRBJ2-5; D is uncertain. CDR1 is SGHAT and CDR2 is FQNNGV in the germline V gene. V was cut by 2 bases and J by 4 bases, with 5 bases left in between. The CDR3 is 12 amino acids. DNA of the CDR3: TGTGCCAGCAGCTTAAGCCTAGAGACCCAGTACTTC. This gives the protein CASSLSLETQYF.

The chain employs TRBV11-2 and TRBJ1-1, with D unclear. Germline V lookup: CDR1 SGHAT, CDR2 FQNNGV. V lost 5 bases and J lost 3, with 7 bases in between. The CDR3 consists of 12 residues. The CDR3 spells CASSLGDTEAFF. The CDR3 DNA sequence: TGTGCCAGCAGCCTCGGTGACACTGAAGCTTTCTTT. Based on the CDR3 plus reference TRBV11-2 and TRBJ1-1, the full variable domain is EAGVAQSPRYKIIEKRQSVAFWCNPISGHATLYWYQQILGQGPKLLIQFQNNGVVDDSQLPKDRFSAERLKGVDSTLKIQPAKLEDSAVYLCASSLGDTEAFFGQGTRLTVV.

This chain joins TRBV18 and TRBJ2-7, with TRBD1 identical over 12 bases. Looked up from germline, CDR1 is KGHSH and CDR2 is LQKENI. The J segment lost 4 bases and the V segment lost 3 bases, leaving 7 bases of the junction unmatched. The CDR3 has 16 residues. CDR3 in amino acids: CASSPRAGQGAYEQYF. DNA of the CDR3: TGTGCCAGCTCACCCAGGGCGGGACAGGGGGCATACGAGCAGTACTTC.

The rearrangement joins TRBV2 to TRBJ2-2, with D possibly being TRBD2 (7 bases). The CDR3 has 14 amino acids. Trimming pared 8 bases from V and 5 bases from J, leaving 15 bases between. Germline V gene lookup returns CDR1 SNHLY and CDR2 FYNNEI. Written as DNA, the CDR3 is TGTGCCAGCCAATGGGAGGGGGAAACCGGGGAGCTGTTTTTT. Translating gives CASQWEGETGELFF.

The chain uses TRBV7-6 and TRBJ2-1; the match to TRBD2 covers 10 bases. The J segment lost 12 bases and the V segment lost 5 bases, leaving 7 bases of the junction unmatched. Germline-derived CDR1 and CDR2 are SGHVS and FNYEAQ. This CDR3 is built from 13 residues. Written as DNA, the CDR3 is TGTGCCAGCAGCCCCTCGGAGCGGGAGGGGCAGTTCTTC. Amino acid sequence: CASSPSEREGQFF.

The V and J genes are TRBV7-2 and TRBJ1-2; D is ambiguous. Germline assignment: CDR1 SGHTA and CDR2 FQGNSA. V was clipped by 1 base and J by 7 bases, with 10 bases between them. This CDR3 is built from 13 residues. The DNA of the CDR3 is TGTGCCAGCAGCTTAGACGGGGAGCTTGGCTACACCTTC. It is translated as CASSLDGELGYTF.